This entry is about one TCR beta chain. Clones were read by immunoSEQ multiplex PCR, and TCRdb kept only the in-frame ones, dropping some. The table shows about 150,000 clones, with 70% to 85% occurring only once. These data belong to a study of blood T cell repertoires in COVID-19. Study summary: COVID-19 samples collected from the United States, Italy and Spain covered acute and convalescent phases.

Per germline, CDR1 LNHDA and CDR2 SQIVND (reference sequence). There are 14 residues in the CDR3. The V gene lost 5 bases and the J gene lost 7 bases, with 17 bases spanning the gap. The chain joins TRBV19 to TRBJ1-1; maybe TRBD1 (6 bases). What was sequenced was peripheral blood. This receptor was taken from a woman aged 45-65 years with acute or convalescent COVID-19. CDR3 DNA sequence: TGTGCCAGTAGTCTACGGACAGACCTATTTGAAGCTTTCTTT. It yields the protein CASSLRTDLFEAFF.